This T cell receptor (beta chain) was documented in a study of T cell responses to AZD1222 COVID-19 vaccine. Assay used: immunoSEQ multiplex PCR; TCRdb lists only in-frame clones, some missing. Of under 150,000 clones listed, roughly 93% are singletons. CDR3 length: 13 residues. Germline V gene data show CDR1 as LNHDA and CDR2 as SQIVND (reference sequence). V lost 5 bases to trimming and J lost 0 bases, with 8 bases between them. Source: peripheral blood, taken 28 days after the second AZD1222 dose. The origin of this receptor is an adult who received the AZD1222 COVID-19 vaccine. The chain joins TRBV19 to TRBJ2-7; D is undetermined. The CDR3 reads CASSSRLSYEQYF. Here the CDR3 DNA reads TGTGCCAGTAGTTCACGGCTCTCCTACGAGCAGTACTTC.